The 32 T cell receptor beta chains listed next were all sequenced from one sample in a study of T-cell reconstitution after alpha-beta-depleted transplantation in children. Unique molecular identifiers tagged the TCRbeta library. TCRdb used MiXCR to reprocess the PCR reads, holding one entry per CDR3 protein. The repertoire consists of about 58,000 distinct CDR3 sequences, with roughly 46% occurring once and the leading ten covering roughly 98%. The sample in question was PBMCs, mostly from graft donor cells, obtained 360 days after TCRalphabeta/CD19-depleted stem cell transplant. The receptors stem from a male patient aged 10 to 17 who had a stem cell transplant for acute lymphoblastic leukemia, so the T cells may come from the graft donor.

The chain is built from TRBV5-2 and TRBJ2-5; the table's D call, TRBD1, was not checked against the DNA. TRBV5-2 constitutes a pseudogene. CDR3 length: 18 amino acids. The chain's CDR3 is CASNLWPEYRGGQETQYF. CDR3 nucleotides: TGTGCCAGCAACTTGTGGCCTGAGTACAGGGGCGGCCAAGAGACCCAGTACTTC.

The genes are TRBV5-1 and TRBJ2-7; D is ambiguous. From germline, CDR1 is SGHRS and CDR2 YFSETQ. This CDR3 has 16 residues. V lost 0 bases and J lost 2, with 15 bases in between. For the CDR3, the DNA is TGCGCCAGCAGCTTGGGTCCGGGCCTACTCACCTACGAGCAGTACTTC. This encodes CASSLGPGLLTYEQYF.

This clonotype was picked up a small number of times. V usage is TRBV12-3 or TRBV12-4 and J usage is TRBJ1-1; a weak D match, TRBD1 (5 bases). This CDR3 spans 13 amino acids. Trimming left V 6 bases short and J 0 bases short, with 8 bases between. CDR3 sequence: CASSGHLNTEAFF. In DNA, the CDR3 is TGTGCCAGCAGCGGACATCTGAACACTGAAGCTTTCTTT.

CDR3 in amino acids: CASSPDRGDYEQYF. The CDR3 nucleotides read TGTGCCAGCAGCCCGGACAGGGGCGACTACGAGCAGTACTTC. V usage is TRBV11-1 and J usage is TRBJ2-7; the match to TRBD1 covers 9 bases. With 5 bases clipped from V and 3 bases from J, the junction kept 5 bases outside the gene matches. CDR3 size: 14 residues. Germline CDR1 is SGHAT and CDR2 is FQDESV (reference sequence).

The J gene is TRBJ2-1, the V gene TRBV12-3 or TRBV12-4; D is unclear. Trimming removed 6 bases at V and 8 bases at J, with 5 bases between. The length of the CDR3 is 10 residues. CDR3 coding DNA: TGTGCCAGCAGCGTCCATGAGCAGTTCTTC. Protein sequence: CASSVHEQFF.

The rearrangement links TRBV27 to TRBJ2-7, with TRBD1 matching 10 bases. This CDR3 region has 15 residues. J lost 0 bases, V lost 6 bases, and 5 bases had no gene match. The V gene's germline CDR1 is MNHEY and CDR2 SMNVEV (reference sequence). CDR3 region: CASSRGQGVSYEQYF. CDR3 coding DNA: TGTGCCAGCAGCCGCGGACAGGGGGTCTCCTACGAGCAGTACTTC.

The chain carries TRBV7-9 and TRBJ2-5; TRBD1 matches at 7 bases. Germline V gene sequence: CDR1 SEHNR, CDR2 FQNEAQ (reference sequence). The ends lost 2 bases at V and 5 bases at J; junction bases unmatched: 5. The CDR3 spans 14 residues. CDR3 DNA sequence: TGTGCCAGCAGCTTAACAGGGGCCAGGGAGACCCAGTACTTC. Amino acid sequence: CASSLTGARETQYF.

This chain links TRBV7-9 with TRBJ2-1, with TRBD1 matching over 10 bases. The CDR3 is 15 amino acids. Looked up from germline, CDR1 is SEHNR and CDR2 is FQNEAQ (reference sequence). With 5 bases clipped from V and 6 bases from J, the junction kept 7 bases outside the gene matches. This CDR3 is CASSPRQGAGNEQFF. The CDR3 DNA follows: TGTGCCAGCAGCCCCAGACAGGGGGCCGGCAATGAGCAGTTCTTC.

V usage is TRBV6-2 or TRBV6-3 and J usage is TRBJ2-7; TRBD1 agrees at 8 bases. This CDR3 is built from 14 residues. The V gene end was trimmed by 5 bases and the J gene end by 5 bases; junction bases not matched to a gene: 8. Germline-derived CDR1 and CDR2 are MNHEY and SVGEGT. For the CDR3, the DNA is TGTGCCAGCAGTATCAACAGGGGGAGGAACGAGCAGTACTTC. It is translated as CASSINRGRNEQYF.

The gene calls are TRBV4-2 and TRBJ2-7; 10 positions agree with TRBD2. With V trimmed by 1 base and J by 3 bases, 3 bases remained unmatched. CDR3 length equals 15 residues. Germline V gene sequence: CDR1 LGHNA, CDR2 YNFKEQ. The CDR3 nucleotides are TGTGCCAGCAGCCAAGTCCTAGCGGGAGACTACGAGCAGTACTTC. This translates into CASSQVLAGDYEQYF.

The rearrangement joins TRBV7-9 to TRBJ1-1; weak D call: TRBD1 (6 bases). The ends were cut back, 5 bases at V and 0 bases at J, with 10 bases in the middle. CDR1 and CDR2 from the germline V gene are SEHNR and FQNEAQ (reference sequence). The CDR3 length is 14 residues. The CDR3 loop is CASSLGGMNTEAFF. Here the CDR3 DNA reads TGTGCCAGCAGCCTGGGGGGCATGAACACTGAAGCTTTCTTT.

V usage is TRBV10-3 and J usage is TRBJ2-7, with D perhaps given as TRBD1 or TRBD2 (6 bases each). V lost 2 bases and J 3 bases, leaving 14 bases between the germline ends. The CDR3 extends over 15 amino acids. Looked up from germline, CDR1 is ENHRY and CDR2 is SYGVKD. CDR3 region: CAISEEGGTNYEQYF. As DNA, the CDR3 is TGTGCCATCAGTGAGGAAGGGGGGACCAACTACGAGCAGTACTTC.

This sequence joins TRBV9 and TRBJ1-5; TRBD1 is a possible D gene (5 bases). The V end was cut by 0 bases, the J end by 0 bases, with 7 bases between. The CDR3 consists of 15 residues. Germline loops: CDR1 SGDLS, CDR2 YYNGEE. This CDR3 is CASSVEGASNQPQHF. The CDR3 nucleotides are TGTGCCAGCAGCGTAGAAGGGGCTAGCAATCAGCCCCAGCATTTT. Looking up the rest from reference TRBV9 and TRBJ1-5 gives the full variable domain: DSGVTQTPKHLITATGQRVTLRCSPRSGDLSVYWYQQSLDQGLQFLIQYYNGEERAKGNILERFSAQQFPDLHSELNLSSLELGDSALYFCASSVEGASNQPQHFGDGTRLSIL.

V usage is TRBV29-1 and J usage is TRBJ2-7; D ambiguous. Per the germline V gene, CDR1 is SQVTM and CDR2 is ANQGSEA. V was trimmed by 6 bases and J by 0 bases, leaving 9 bases between them. This CDR3 has 12 residues. CDR3 loop: CSVRTSSYEQYF. DNA for the CDR3: TGCAGCGTCCGGACGAGCTCCTACGAGCAGTACTTC.

This clonotype was seen repeatedly, ten times or more. The rearrangement joins TRBV7-9 to TRBJ2-7; D might be TRBD1 (6 bases). Trimming shortened V by 3 bases and J by 3 bases, and 21 bases separated the two germline ends. Germline V CDR1 and CDR2: SEHNR, FQNEAQ (reference sequence). This CDR3 spans 17 amino acids. In nucleotides, the CDR3 is TGTGCCAGCAGCTTCCCCAGGGAAAAGACAGGAGTCTACGAGCAGTACTTC. This sequence encodes CASSFPREKTGVYEQYF.

This chain links TRBV7-9 with TRBJ2-7; TRBD2 matches 11 bases. The CDR3 consists of 17 residues. With V trimmed by 5 bases and J by 3 bases, 12 bases remained unmatched. Germline lookup yields CDR1 SEHNR and CDR2 FQNEAQ (reference sequence). The CDR3 coding sequence is TGTGCCAGCAGCCCTGCACCGGGACTAGCGGACCGCTACGAGCAGTACTTC. Amino acid sequence: CASSPAPGLADRYEQYF.

This clonotype occurred a few times. The V gene is TRBV7-7, the J gene TRBJ2-4, with TRBD1 as a possible D gene (5 bases). This CDR3 comprises 18 residues. Germline loops: CDR1 SSHAT, CDR2 FNYEAQ (reference sequence). V dropped 4 bases and J dropped 4 bases, with 23 bases sitting between them. The CDR3 nucleotides are TGTGCCAGCAGCTCCTCTCAGGGTGTCCAGGGCCGAAAAAACATTCAGTACTTC. Translation gives CASSSSQGVQGRKNIQYF.

The chain couples TRBV29-1 to TRBJ2-7; D gene unclear. Germline CDR1 and CDR2: SQVTM and ANQGSEA. CDR3 size: 12 residues. V shed 4 bases and J shed 3 bases, with 10 bases lying between them. CDR3 nucleotide sequence: TGCAGCGTTGCTGGCCTCCACTACGAGCAGTACTTC. Its translation is CSVAGLHYEQYF.

The chain combines TRBV4-3 with TRBJ2-1; TRBD2 matches at 8 bases. The J segment lost 8 bases and the V segment lost 2 bases, leaving 11 bases of the junction unmatched. This CDR3 has 16 amino acids. Germline V gives CDR1 LGHNA, CDR2 YSLEER. In DNA, the CDR3 is TGCGCCAGCAGCCAACAGGCGGCGGGGGGCCGCGATGAGCAGTTCTTC. This sequence encodes CASSQQAAGGRDEQFF.

The V and J genes are TRBV15 and TRBJ2-1; 7 bases agree with TRBD2. The CDR3 length is 16 residues. Unmatched junction bases numbered 14, after V lost 8 bases and J lost 4 bases. Per the germline V gene, CDR1 is LNHNV and CDR2 is YYDKDF (reference sequence). The CDR3 sequence: CATGRGELARYNEQFF. The DNA for the CDR3 is TGTGCCACCGGGAGGGGCGAACTAGCGAGGTACAATGAGCAGTTCTTC.

V gene TRBV7-9 combines with J gene TRBJ2-1; 7 bases map to TRBD1. CDR1 is SEHNR, CDR2 FQNEAQ, per germline (reference sequence). V lost 5 bases and J lost 6; bases outside the gene matches: 4. This CDR3 comprises 13 residues. CDR3 nucleotides: TGTGCCAGCAGCGGTAGGGACAGCAATGAGCAGTTCTTC. Its translation is CASSGRDSNEQFF.

This clonotype appeared a few times. This chain connects TRBV5-8 to TRBJ2-7; tentative D call: TRBD1 (5 bases). The V end lost 2 bases, the J end lost 3 bases, and 9 bases lay between the germline ends. This CDR3 is 13 amino acids long. The V gene's germline CDR1 is SGHTS and CDR2 YDEGEE. CDR3 nucleotides: TGTGCCAGCAGCTTTAACAGGTTCTACGAGCAGTACTTC. It codes for CASSFNRFYEQYF. Combining the CDR3 with reference TRBV5-8 and TRBJ2-7 gives the whole variable domain EAGVTQSPTHLIKTRGQQATLRCSPISGHTSVYWYQQALGLGLQFLLWYDEGEERNRGNFPPRFSGRQFPNYSSELNVNALELEDSALYLCASSFNRFYEQYFGPGTRLTVT.

The chain combines TRBV4-1 with TRBJ2-7; tentative D call: TRBD1 (5 bases). V was cut by 1 base and J by 2 bases, with 12 bases left in between. Germline V CDR1 and CDR2: MGHRA, YSYEKL. This CDR3 region has 15 residues. CDR3 protein: CASSQVAGNPYEQYF. The CDR3 nucleotides are TGCGCCAGCAGCCAAGTAGCAGGGAACCCCTACGAGCAGTACTTC.

The chain is built from TRBV20-1 and TRBJ2-3; D possibly corresponds to TRBD1 (5 bases). Germline CDR1 DFQATT, CDR2 SNEGSKA (reference sequence). V lost 3 bases to trimming and J lost 1 base, with 8 bases between them. The CDR3 consists of 13 residues. The CDR3 loop reads CSASTRGTDTQYF. Written as DNA, the CDR3 is TGCAGTGCTAGTACCAGGGGCACAGATACGCAGTATTTT.

The V and J genes are TRBV29-1 and TRBJ2-5; TRBD2 agrees at 11 bases. The CDR3 sequence is 15 residues long. Germline lookup yields CDR1 SQVTM and CDR2 ANQGSEA. V trimming: 6 bases; J trimming: 1 base; junction bases outside the gene matches: 7. The CDR3 here is CSVFGTSGLQETQYF. The CDR3 DNA is TGCAGCGTGTTCGGGACTAGCGGCCTCCAAGAGACCCAGTACTTC.

The V gene is TRBV7-2, the J gene TRBJ1-1; tentatively, D is TRBD1 (6 bases). Germline CDR1 and CDR2: SGHTA and FQGNSA. V was cut by 0 bases and J by 6 bases, with 14 bases left in between. The CDR3 spans 15 residues. The CDR3 DNA follows: TGTGCCAGCAGCTTAGCCCTGACAGGTGTCGCTGAAGCTTTCTTT. The encoded protein is CASSLALTGVAEAFF.

The V call is TRBV2, the J call TRBJ2-7; D is possibly TRBD2 (6 bases). The V end was cut by 4 bases, the J end by 6 bases, with 13 bases between. The CDR3 is 13 residues long. Germline assignment: CDR1 SNHLY and CDR2 FYNNEI. The DNA for the CDR3 is TGTGCCAGCAGTGGCCCGACTAGTTCCGAGCAGTACTTC. It specifies CASSGPTSSEQYF.

The chain recombines TRBV18 with TRBJ2-1; 9 nucleotides agree with TRBD1. V lost 5 bases, J lost 7 bases, and 6 bases stayed unmatched. Germline lookup yields CDR1 KGHSH and CDR2 LQKENI. The CDR3 is 14 amino acids. CDR3 in amino acids: CASSTGTGFNEQFF. CDR3 nucleotide sequence: TGTGCCAGCTCAACCGGGACAGGGTTTAATGAGCAGTTCTTC.

V gene TRBV13 combines with J gene TRBJ1-5; D is unresolved. V was pared by 5 bases and J by 0 bases, with 11 bases between. Germline V CDR1 and CDR2: PRHDT, FYEKMQ (reference sequence). The CDR3 has 15 residues. CDR3 protein: CASSPTIYSNQPQHF. DNA for the CDR3: TGTGCCAGCAGCCCGACGATTTATAGCAATCAGCCCCAGCATTTT.

The rearrangement links TRBV12-3 or TRBV12-4 to TRBJ1-1; a weak D match, TRBD1 (5 bases). The length of the CDR3 is 11 residues. V lost 6 bases and J 6 bases, leaving 8 bases between the germline ends. CDR3 DNA: TGTGCCAGCAGCCAGGGATCTGAAGCTTTCTTT. Its translation: CASSQGSEAFF.

This clonotype was recorded only once. The V and J genes are TRBV28 and TRBJ2-1, with 8 bases fitting TRBD1. The CDR3 length is 16 residues. CDR1 is MDHEN, CDR2 SYDVKM, per germline. The V and J ends lost 5 bases and 0 bases, in that order; junction bases with no gene match: 6. Here the CDR3 DNA reads TGTGCCAGCAGTCGAAGACAGGGGAGCTCCTACAATGAGCAGTTCTTC. Encoded protein: CASSRRQGSSYNEQFF.

The CDR3 bases are TGTGCCAGCTCACCCGGAGGGGTACACGAGCAGTACTTC. The encoded protein is CASSPGGVHEQYF. The chain joins TRBV18 to TRBJ2-7, with a weak D call TRBD2 (6 bases). The V end lost 3 bases, the J end lost 5 bases, and 11 bases lay between the germline ends. The CDR3 sequence is 13 residues long. CDR1 and CDR2 (germline): KGHSH, LQKENI. The entire variable domain, with the rest obtained from reference TRBV18 and TRBJ2-7, is as follows: NAGVMQNPRHLVRRRGQEARLRCSPMKGHSHVYWYRQLPEEGLKFMVYLQKENIIDESGMPKERFSAEFPKEGPSILRIQQVVRGDSAAYFCASSPGGVHEQYFGPGTRLTVT.